This T cell receptor (beta chain) stems from a study of shared clonotypes between healthy human individuals (dated by TCRdb to 2020 to 2022). Context from the whole study: The cohort comprised two women and three men aged 18 to 49 years. Per donor, three plates each were used for CD4 naive and CD4 memory, two for CD8 naive, and one for CD8 memory. To increase sequencing depth and limit assay-specific biases, different laboratories used diverse techniques to prepare libraries and sequence TCR repertoires. To estimate repertoire size and how much clonotypes are shared between individuals, the study performed deep sequencing of blood TCR repertoires from roughly five healthy adults. Per donor, leukapheresis produced somewhere between about 0.94 and 9 billion PBMCs.

Via the germline V gene, CDR1 is SGHDT and CDR2 YYEEEE. For this chain, trimming is 3 bases at the V end and 3 bases at the J end, and the number of junction bases without a gene match is 13. The CDR3 measures 18 amino acids from cysteine to phenylalanine. Only the CDR3 part of the read is kept: 54 bases, read in frame from the first base. Regarding this clone: Its antigen is unknown. One base away there is no much larger clone; base qualities are not given.

Using the deep immunoSEQ assay, multiplex PCR amplified TCR CDR3 regions from genomic DNA. Extracted genomic DNA from each cell subset was spread evenly across all wells of several immunoSEQ 96-well plates, with each plate serving as a replicate. For sorted subsets, 200 to 250 ng of genomic DNA, equivalent to 30,000 or so T cell genomes, went into each replicate PCR. Purified libraries were quantified with a Qubit 3.0 fluorometer, sized on a Bioanalyzer 2100, and re-quantified with the KAPA Library Quantification kit. Each immunoSEQ 96-well plate was sequenced on its own single-read 150-cycle Illumina NextSeq 550 flow cell. The paper's data handling went like this. The immunoSEQ output contained only junctional sequences without quality scores, so filtering could not match that applied to full-length reads. Sequences were annotated with PyIR, a Python wrapper for IgBLAST v1.9, and V/J genes and CDR3 were assigned using IMGT germline references. Reads with weak V/J assignments (E-value above 1e-6), missing CDR3, stop codons, out-of-frame junctions, or ambiguous translated residues were removed. V3J clonotypes were defined as sequences sharing an identical inferred V gene, J gene, and CDR3 amino acid sequence. To compute the percentage overlap between repertoires, the number of shared unique clonotypes was divided by the size of the smaller repertoire. Richness of each repertoire was evaluated using RTK rarefaction, the Chao1 estimator, and Recon v2.1 estimates of unobserved clonotypes. Generation probabilities for all TCRbeta clonotypes obtained by the gDNA method from a handful of donors were computed using OLGA. This immuneACCESS table, as held by TCRdb, lists in-frame sequences with V and J called but not all clones. Of the missing ones, under half trace to an unresolved V gene in checked studies; the others have no known cause. Clone size and the V and J calls come from that table; the DNA yielded D and trimming. Recorded for this sample are around 1.6 million clones; under 99% of them occurred a single time. The top ten clonotypes cover 0.4% to 0.55% of the sample.

What the study reported, not specific to this receptor: Rarefaction of sorted-subset datasets indicated incomplete sequencing despite the large sequencing depth. Across a handful of donors, approximately 5% of naive CD4, roughly 3.5% of naive CD8, about 2.3% of memory CD4, and 0.4% of memory CD8 clonotypes were shared. Pairwise subsampling led to the expectation that sequencing depth would affect the degree of clonotype sharing among donors. Only blood was sampled, and tissue TCR repertoires likely differ from those in blood. The small number of donors limited the genetic and exposure-history diversity represented. Naive subsets generally had larger estimated clonotype richness than memory subsets did. Compared with non-shared clonotypes, the clonotypes found in all four sorted-subset donors had higher generation probabilities.

Donors were healthy HIV-negative adults with no recently reported acute infections or vaccinations. Every donor was a Caucasian adult living in Nashville, Tennessee, USA. CD4+ T cells were enriched by magnetic negative selection, after which naive cells were positively selected on CD45RA and the negative fraction was taken as the memory subset. After blood collection by leukapheresis, PBMCs were isolated using Ficoll-Histopaque density gradient centrifugation and then cryopreserved in the vapor phase of liquid nitrogen. Purity and quantity of every magnetically sorted T cell population were checked by analytical flow cytometry. Genomic DNA was isolated from each sorted fraction and quantified by UV absorbance on a Nanodrop 2000c.

The sample was naive CD4+ T cells sorted from blood. The meaning of the sample's cell subset or site label: CD45RA+ positively selected. The sequence links TRBV5-6 to TRBJ2-7, with 12 junctional bases fitting TRBD1. This clonotype was sampled from a man aged 25 to 40 in good health. The bases read TGTGCCAGCAGCTACCCGGGACAGGGGGCCGCGGGACTCTACGAGCAGTACTTC. It encodes CASSYPGQGAAGLYEQYF.